The 6 T cell receptor beta chains reported below all come from one sample, sequenced in a study of T cell responses to AZD1222 COVID-19 vaccine. The repertoire was sequenced with immunoSEQ multiplex PCR; TCRdb's copy has only in-frame clones and lacks some. The data contain approximately 170,000 clones, around 91% of them singletons. Specimen: peripheral blood, collected on day 0 of AZD1222 vaccination. These TCRs come from an adult in good health.

The rearrangement joins TRBV18 to TRBJ2-2; D unclear. Trimming pared 3 bases from V and 5 bases from J, leaving 7 bases between. Germline CDR1 is KGHSH and CDR2 is LQKENI. This CDR3 is 13 amino acids long. The CDR3 DNA reads as TGTGCCAGCTCACCGGCGAGGACCGGGGAGCTGTTTTTT. This sequence encodes CASSPARTGELFF.

This chain joins TRBV7-9 and TRBJ2-7; 7 bases match TRBD1. The CDR3 has 14 amino acids. With V trimmed by 5 bases and J by 0 bases, 4 bases remained unmatched. The germline gives CDR1 SEHNR, CDR2 FQNEAQ (reference sequence). The CDR3 coding sequence is TGTGCCAGCAGCCGGGACAGAAACTCCTACGAGCAGTACTTC. Translation: CASSRDRNSYEQYF.

The rearrangement links TRBV28 to TRBJ2-7; 8 bases agree with TRBD2. Trimming at V came to 4 bases and at J to 2 bases, leaving 7 bases not matched to a gene. The CDR3 is made up of 15 amino acids. CDR1 MDHEN and CDR2 SYDVKM come from the germline V gene. DNA for the CDR3: TGTGCCAGCAGTTCGGGGGGGGGCATGGCCTACGAGCAGTACTTC. Protein product: CASSSGGGMAYEQYF.

This clone is a singleton in its sample. The CDR3 here is CASSPPGTGINEQYF. The CDR3 DNA follows: TGTGCCAGCAGCCCACCCGGGACAGGGATTAACGAGCAGTACTTC. The chain has TRBV11-1 and TRBJ2-7, with 9 positions matching TRBD1. V dropped 5 bases and J dropped 5; count of bases not matched to a gene: 10. Germline CDR1 is SGHAT and CDR2 is FQDESV (reference sequence). CDR3 size: 15 residues.

This rearrangement joins TRBV5-6 to TRBJ1-1; D gene unclear. Germline CDR1 is SGHDT and CDR2 is YYEEEE. This CDR3 contains 12 residues. V lost 1 base and J 6 bases, leaving 7 bases between the germline ends. CDR3 DNA: TGTGCCAGCAGCTTGAGCGGCGCTGAAGCTTTCTTT. Its translation is CASSLSGAEAFF.

This clone appeared a few times. The genes are TRBV27 and TRBJ2-7; D is ambiguous. The CDR3 spans 14 residues. The V gene's germline CDR1 is MNHEY and CDR2 SMNVEV (reference sequence). Trimming cost V 5 bases and J 0 bases, with 11 bases left between them. This chain's CDR3 is CASSPGTVSYEQYF. CDR3 DNA: TGTGCCAGCAGTCCGGGCACGGTCTCCTACGAGCAGTACTTC.